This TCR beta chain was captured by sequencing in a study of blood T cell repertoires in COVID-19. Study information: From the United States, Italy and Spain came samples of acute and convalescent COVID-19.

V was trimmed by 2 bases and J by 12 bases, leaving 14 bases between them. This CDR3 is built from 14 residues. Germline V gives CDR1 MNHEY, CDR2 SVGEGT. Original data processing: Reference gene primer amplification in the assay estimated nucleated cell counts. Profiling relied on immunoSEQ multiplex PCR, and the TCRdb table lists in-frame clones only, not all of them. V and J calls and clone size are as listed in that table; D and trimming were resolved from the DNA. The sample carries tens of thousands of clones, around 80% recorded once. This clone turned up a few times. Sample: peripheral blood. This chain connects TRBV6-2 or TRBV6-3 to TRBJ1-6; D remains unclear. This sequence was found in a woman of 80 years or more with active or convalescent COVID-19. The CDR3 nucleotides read TGTGCCAGCAGTTACAACGCTCGCAGAGGACCCCTCCACTTT. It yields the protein CASSYNARRGPLHF.